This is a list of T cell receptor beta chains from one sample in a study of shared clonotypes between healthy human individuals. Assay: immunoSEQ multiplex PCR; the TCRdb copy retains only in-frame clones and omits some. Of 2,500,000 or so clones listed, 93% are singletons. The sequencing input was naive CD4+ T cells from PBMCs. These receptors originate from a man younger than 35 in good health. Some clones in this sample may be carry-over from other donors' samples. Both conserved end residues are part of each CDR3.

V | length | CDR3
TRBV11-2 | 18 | CASSLVPLPLKSYNEQFF
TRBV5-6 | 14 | CASSWDGRTYEQYF
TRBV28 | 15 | CASPKTTGLNTEAFF
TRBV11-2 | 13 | CASSRQVRETQYF
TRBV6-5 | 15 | CASSYADPGKWPQHF
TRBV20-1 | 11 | CTGTGNYEQYF
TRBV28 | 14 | CASATSGGEDEQYF
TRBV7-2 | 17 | CASSSRRAGDHTGELFF
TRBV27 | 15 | CASSLSTRGQETQYF
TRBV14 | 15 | CASSLRDWYTDTQYF
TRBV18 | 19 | CASSLSSGTGAYSGNTIYF
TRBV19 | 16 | CASSITATRNTDTQYF
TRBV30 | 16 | CAWSTGTGRTPGELFF
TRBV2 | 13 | CASNLSPGTEAFF
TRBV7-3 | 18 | CASSLTNPGLHNTDTQYF
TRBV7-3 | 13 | CASSLTLRETQYF
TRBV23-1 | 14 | CASSQRRGLCGYTF